This T cell receptor beta chain was observed in a study of T-cell memory formation after mild COVID-19. Study observations and caveats: Nothing confirmed that second-wave clones peaking on day 37 were specific for SARS-CoV-2. Clones shrinking between day 15 and 85 showed a balanced CD4/CD8 split, and those that grew later tilted toward CD4+.

In germline, CDR1 is SGHAT, CDR2 FQNNGV. Trimming removed 1 base at V and 9 bases at J, with 7 bases between. This CDR3 region has 12 residues. TCRdb processed the 5' RACE reads anew with MiXCR; each CDR3 protein has one entry. The sample contains 200,000 or so distinct CDR3 sequences, around 16% of which appear only once. This clonotype was detected ten times or more. Antigen: not known. The V and J genes are TRBV11-2 and TRBJ1-5, with D maybe TRBD1 (6 bases). The receptor comes from an adult woman who had mild COVID-19 (a few samples of this study predate the infection). Cell type and time point are not known. The specimen was PBMCs or a T cell subset sorted from them (not recorded which). The CDR3 DNA sequence: TGTGCCAGCAGCTTAGGCAGGGGGCCCCAGCATTTT. Its protein is CASSLGRGPQHF.